This T cell receptor (beta chain) was recorded in a study of shared clonotypes between healthy human individuals (dated by TCRdb to the early 2020s). With regard to the full study: A couple of women and three men aged 18 to 49 years were included in the cohort. For each donor, three plates each were used for CD4 naive and CD4 memory, two plates were used for CD8 naive, and one plate was used for CD8 memory. To estimate repertoire size and how much clonotypes are shared between individuals, the study performed deep sequencing of blood TCR repertoires from roughly five healthy adults. To increase sequencing depth and limit assay-specific biases, different laboratories used diverse techniques to prepare libraries and sequence TCR repertoires. Between about 0.94 and 8.9 billion PBMCs per donor were obtained by leukapheresis.

Using the deep immunoSEQ assay, multiplex PCR amplified TCR CDR3 regions from genomic DNA. Extracted genomic DNA from each cell subset was distributed evenly across all wells of several immunoSEQ 96-well plates, and each plate was treated as a replicate. For sorted subsets, about 200 ng genomic DNA, equal to tens of thousands of T cell genomes, was loaded into each replicate PCR. Purified libraries were quantified with a Qubit 3.0 fluorometer, sized on a Bioanalyzer 2100, and re-quantified with the KAPA Library Quantification kit. Every immunoSEQ 96-well plate was sequenced on a dedicated single-read 150-cycle Illumina NextSeq 550 flow cell. Concerning the study's data processing: Because the immunoSEQ output held only junctional sequences and lacked quality scores, the filtering could not match the filtering applied to full-length reads. To assign V/J genes and CDR3, sequences were annotated against IMGT germline references using PyIR, a Python wrapper for IgBLAST v1.9. Reads with weak V/J assignments (E-value above 1e-6), missing CDR3, stop codons, out-of-frame junctions, or ambiguous translated residues were removed. A V3J clonotype was defined by an identical inferred V gene, J gene, and CDR3 amino acid sequence. Percentage overlap between repertoires was calculated by dividing the number of shared unique clonotypes by the size of the smaller repertoire. RTK rarefaction, the Chao1 estimator, and Recon v2.1 estimates of unobserved clonotypes were used to assess repertoire richness. Generation probabilities for all TCRbeta clonotypes obtained by the gDNA method from a handful of donors were computed using OLGA. Not all clones reach the TCRdb copy of this immuneACCESS table, which keeps in-frame sequences only. Checked studies attribute under half of the gap to unresolved V genes and leave the rest unexplained. V, J and clone size reflect that table, while D and trimming were determined from the DNA. Counted in this sample were under 700,000 clones; approximately 95% of them appeared once. Over 0.095% of the sample comes from the top ten.

As to this clone: Its antigen is currently not known. Per-base quality was not reported, and no clone a single base away is much larger than it.

What the research found in general, with its limitations: Pairwise subsampling led to the expectation that sequencing depth would affect the degree of clonotype sharing among donors. Rarefaction of sorted-subset datasets indicated incomplete sequencing despite the large sequencing depth. The small number of donors limited the genetic and exposure-history diversity represented. Naive subsets generally had larger estimated clonotype richness than memory subsets did. Sharing across a few donors was observed for about 5% of naive CD4, over 3% of naive CD8, 2% to 2.5% of memory CD4, and around 0.4% of memory CD8 clonotypes. Higher generation probabilities were observed for clonotypes shared by all four sorted-subset donors than for non-shared clonotypes. Sampling was restricted to blood, and TCR repertoires in tissue are likely to differ from TCR repertoires in blood.

From the cysteine up to the phenylalanine, the CDR3 has a length of 14 residues. The read is trimmed to its CDR3 DNA, 42 bases read in frame from base 1. The germline V gene (reference sequence) gives CDR1 as MNHEY and CDR2 as SMNVEV. V and J lose 3 bases and 7 bases, and a span of 13 bases separates them. CD8 naive samples were obtained by positive selection for CCR7 among CD45RO-negative cells, yielding a CD45RA+CCR7+ population from which TemRA cells were excluded. Healthy HIV-negative adults with no recently reported acute infections or vaccinations were included as donors. Only Caucasian adults living in Nashville, Tennessee, USA were represented among the donors. After blood collection by leukapheresis, PBMCs were isolated using Ficoll-Histopaque density gradient centrifugation and then cryopreserved in the vapor phase of liquid nitrogen. Analytical flow cytometry was used to check the purity and quantity of every magnetically sorted T cell population. Genomic DNA was isolated from each sorted fraction and quantified by UV absorbance on a Nanodrop 2000c.

Sequenced material: naive CD8+ T cells sorted from blood. The cell subset or site label here, explained by the study, means: CD45RA+CCR7+. The source of this sequence is a woman in her thirties in good health. The rearranged segments are TRBV27 and TRBJ2-1; there is no confident call for the D gene. The nucleotide sequence is TGTGCCAGCAGTTTCGGCCTGTCAGGAAATGAGCAGTTCTTC. Translated, this gives CASSFGLSGNEQFF.